Each of the 28 T cell receptor beta chains below was sequenced from the same sample in a study of neoadjuvant anti-PD-1 for oral cavity cancer. Libraries were prepared by immunoSEQ multiplex PCR; TCRdb keeps only in-frame clonotypes and omits some of them. This sample has more than 20,000 clones, with over 20% found just once. Time point given: after neoadjuvant nivolumab, at surgical resection. Here the sequenced sample was tumor tissue, taken after nivolumab (anti-PD-1) treatment. The origin of the receptors is a person between 40 and 85 years old with oral cavity squamous cell carcinoma.

This clone has only a few counts. This chain uses TRBV12-5 with TRBJ1-2; a weak D match, TRBD1 (5 bases). V gave up 5 bases and J gave up 5 bases, with 18 bases separating them. The CDR3 length is 15 residues. Germline V gene lookup returns CDR1 LGHNT and CDR2 FRNRAP. The CDR3 reads CASGPYSGTTYGYTF. Written as DNA, the CDR3 is TGTGCTAGTGGTCCCTACTCCGGGACGACTTATGGCTACACCTTC.

The chain uses TRBV30 and TRBJ2-5; TRBD1 agrees at 7 bases. The CDR3 has 15 amino acids. From germline, CDR1 is GTSNPN and CDR2 SVGIG (reference sequence). J gave up 1 base and V 3 bases, and 8 bases lay outside the gene matches. In DNA form, the CDR3 reads TGTGCCTGGAGCGTGTTGACAGGGCCCCAAGAGACCCAGTACTTC. It translates to CAWSVLTGPQETQYF.

The rearrangement uses TRBV28 and TRBJ2-7, with 9 bases lining up with TRBD2. Looked up from germline, CDR1 is MDHEN and CDR2 is SYDVKM. The CDR3 totals 13 residues. V was clipped by 8 bases and J by 3 bases; unmatched bases: 5. CDR3 DNA sequence: TGTGCCAGCTCAGCGGGAGGTCGCTACGAGCAGTACTTC. It yields the protein CASSAGGRYEQYF.

This clone has only a few counts. The chain carries TRBV18 and TRBJ2-5, with D hard to call. CDR1 is KGHSH, CDR2 LQKENI, per germline. The V end lost 6 bases, the J end lost 0 bases, and 8 bases lay between the germline ends. The CDR3 is 13 residues long. CDR3 nucleotides: TGTGCCAGCTCCCGATCGTACCAAGAGACCCAGTACTTC. Amino acids: CASSRSYQETQYF.

CDR3 nucleotides: TGTGCCAGCAGCTCCCCCAGGGACTACGAGCAGTACTTC. Its protein is CASSSPRDYEQYF. This rearrangement joins TRBV7-9 to TRBJ2-7, with D tentatively TRBD1 (5 bases). From germline, CDR1 is SEHNR and CDR2 FQNEAQ (reference sequence). The CDR3 runs to 13 residues. Trimming took off 4 bases at V and 3 bases at J, with 10 bases between the two ends.

This clone was counted only a few times. This chain links TRBV5-6 with TRBJ1-2, with a weak D call TRBD1 (5 bases). Per germline, CDR1 SGHDT and CDR2 YYEEEE. The CDR3 consists of 15 residues. Trimming pared 2 bases from V and 3 bases from J, leaving 14 bases between. The CDR3 DNA reads as TGTGCCAGCAGCTTAGGCCCGGGGGGAGACTATGGCTACACCTTC. Translated, it gives CASSLGPGGDYGYTF.

This clone was recorded many times. The chain carries TRBV2 and TRBJ2-1; possibly TRBD1 or TRBD2 for D (5 bases each). V lost 6 bases, J lost 0 bases, and 12 bases lay in between. This CDR3 is built from 15 residues. Germline assignment: CDR1 SNHLY and CDR2 FYNNEI. This chain's CDR3 is CASSTGRSSYNEQFF. In DNA, the CDR3 is TGTGCCAGCAGCACGGGACGGAGCTCCTACAATGAGCAGTTCTTC.

The chain combines TRBV7-9 with TRBJ2-3; D is unclear. The germline gives CDR1 SEHNR, CDR2 FQNEAQ (reference sequence). The CDR3 contains 16 residues. V was cut by 1 base and J by 2 bases, with 13 bases left in between. Here the CDR3 reads CASSLGQSTITDTQYF. The DNA of the CDR3 is TGTGCCAGCAGCTTAGGTCAATCGACCATCACAGATACGCAGTATTTT.

CDR3: CASSPLKSTNEKLFF. The CDR3 nucleotides read TGTGCCAGTAGCCCCCTAAAATCGACTAATGAAAAACTGTTTTTT. The J gene is TRBJ1-4, the V gene TRBV19, with D unresolved. Trimming took off 6 bases at V and 2 bases at J, with 13 bases between the two ends. This CDR3 is built from 15 residues. Germline values: CDR1 LNHDA, CDR2 SQIVND (reference sequence).

This clone came up a few times. This chain links TRBV23-1 with TRBJ1-5; 8 bases are shared with TRBD1. TRBV23-1 is classed as an ORF, of uncertain function. V gave up 4 bases and J gave up 4 bases; unmatched junction bases: 6. This CDR3 spans 15 amino acids. This chain's CDR3 is CASSPPDRVNQPQHF. As DNA, the CDR3 is TGCGCCAGCAGTCCACCGGACAGGGTGAATCAGCCCCAGCATTTT.

V is TRBV30 and J is TRBJ2-1; tentative D call: TRBD2 (7 bases). Germline CDR1 is GTSNPN and CDR2 is SVGIG (reference sequence). The V gene lost 5 bases and the J gene lost 2 bases, with 16 bases spanning the gap. The CDR3 is 15 amino acids. The DNA of the CDR3 is TGTGCCTGGGGGGAGGCGGGGGCGACCTACAATGAGCAGTTCTTC. This encodes CAWGEAGATYNEQFF. Full variable domain (outside the CDR3, taken from reference TRBV30 and TRBJ2-1): SQTIHQWPATLVQPVGSPLSLECTVEGTSNPNLYWYRQAAGRGLQLLFYSVGIGQISSEVPQNLSASRPQDRQFILSSKKLLLSDSGFYLCAWGEAGATYNEQFFGPGTRLTVL.

The chain carries TRBV18 and TRBJ2-7; the match to TRBD1 covers 7 bases. The length of the CDR3 is 14 residues. V gave up 3 bases and J gave up 3 bases; unmatched junction bases: 5. Germline-derived CDR1 and CDR2 are KGHSH and LQKENI. CDR3 in DNA: TGTGCCAGCTCACCTCCCTGGGACAGCTACGAGCAGTACTTC. This codes for CASSPPWDSYEQYF.

The chain carries TRBV6-6 and TRBJ2-1, with no clear D. CDR3 length: 11 residues. Trimming removed 8 bases at V and 3 bases at J, with 5 bases between. Germline values: CDR1 MNHNY, CDR2 SVGAGI (reference sequence). CDR3 residues: CASRRYNEQFF. DNA for the CDR3: TGTGCCAGCCGGCGCTACAATGAGCAGTTCTTC.

The chain employs TRBV27 and TRBJ1-1; possibly TRBD1 for D (5 bases). Per germline, CDR1 MNHEY and CDR2 SMNVEV (reference sequence). The V end lost 6 bases, the J end lost 11 bases, and 16 bases lay between the germline ends. CDR3 length: 12 amino acids. CDR3 loop: CASSQRGEGAFF. As DNA, the CDR3 is TGTGCCAGCAGCCAACGGGGGGAAGGTGCTTTCTTT.

The chain uses TRBV28 and TRBJ1-3; maybe TRBD1 (5 bases). The ends were cut back, 6 bases at V and 8 bases at J, with 17 bases in the middle. Per germline, CDR1 MDHEN and CDR2 SYDVKM. The CDR3 length is 14 residues. CDR3 sequence: CASSPGSRADTIYF. The DNA of the CDR3 is TGTGCCAGCAGCCCAGGGTCCAGGGCGGACACCATATATTTT.

This chain connects TRBV7-3 to TRBJ2-6; 12 bases are shared with TRBD2. With V trimmed by 5 bases and J by 2 bases, 4 bases remained unmatched. CDR1 and CDR2 (germline): SGHTA, FQGTGA. CDR3 size: 17 residues. The CDR3 DNA reads TGTGCCAGCAGCCCCCTAGCGGGGGGGCCTGGGGCCAACGTCCTGACTTTC. Its translation is CASSPLAGGPGANVLTF. The full variable domain, in which reference TRBV7-3 and TRBJ2-6 provide the parts outside the CDR3, is GAGVSQTPSNKVTEKGKYVELRCDPISGHTALYWYRQSLGQGPEFLIYFQGTGAADDSGLPNDRFFAVRPEGSVSTLKIQRTERGDSAVYLCASSPLAGGPGANVLTFGAGSRLTVL.

The J gene is TRBJ2-7, the V gene TRBV27, with TRBD2 as a possible D gene (6 bases). Germline-derived CDR1 and CDR2 are MNHEY and SMNVEV (reference sequence). This CDR3 comprises 15 residues. Trimming shortened V by 2 bases and J by 6 bases, and 17 bases separated the two germline ends. The CDR3 DNA reads TGTGCCAGCAGTTTAGGCGGGGTAATCAGCTCCGAGCAGTACTTC. It specifies CASSLGGVISSEQYF.

The chain employs TRBV29-1 and TRBJ2-1; 12 bases line up with TRBD2. The germline V gene encodes CDR1 SQVTM and CDR2 ANQGSEA. The CDR3 runs to 18 residues. V shed 2 bases and J 4 bases; nucleotides not matched to a gene: 12. The CDR3 bases are TGCAGCGTTGAACCTACCCGAGAGACTAGCGGGAGATACAATGAGCAGTTCTTC. The encoded protein is CSVEPTRETSGRYNEQFF.

The chain employs TRBV12-5 and TRBJ2-7; D is possibly TRBD2 (5 bases). Germline assignment: CDR1 LGHNT and CDR2 FRNRAP. The CDR3 runs 15 residues. Trimming stripped 2 bases from V and 4 bases from J, with 15 bases between. Here the CDR3 reads CASGLTSSGFYEQYF. In DNA, the CDR3 is TGTGCTAGTGGTTTGACCTCCTCGGGATTTTACGAGCAGTACTTC.

This clone was found a few times. This sequence joins TRBV30 and TRBJ2-7; possible D gene TRBD1, 6 bases. V lost 0 bases and J 6 bases, leaving 12 bases between the germline ends. CDR1 and CDR2 from the germline V gene are GTSNPN and SVGIG (reference sequence). CDR3 length: 13 amino acids. For the CDR3, the DNA is TGTGCCTGGAGTGTCTATACAGGGATCGAGCAGTACTTC. Its translation is CAWSVYTGIEQYF.

This clone was counted only a few times. The rearrangement links TRBV20-1 to TRBJ1-2; D is unresolved. Trimming shortened V by 2 bases and J by 4 bases, and 5 bases separated the two germline ends. This CDR3 has 11 residues. Germline V lookup: CDR1 DFQATT, CDR2 SNEGSKA (reference sequence). The CDR3: CSARRLYGYTF. The DNA for the CDR3 is TGCAGTGCTAGACGGCTCTATGGCTACACCTTC.

A few counts support this clone. V usage is TRBV11-2 and J usage is TRBJ1-1; D not certain. V was clipped by 3 bases and J by 3 bases, with 11 bases between them. The CDR3 contains 14 residues. Germline lookup yields CDR1 SGHAT and CDR2 FQNNGV. This CDR3 is CASSFEGRDTEAFF. As DNA, the CDR3 is TGTGCCAGCAGCTTCGAGGGAAGAGACACTGAAGCTTTCTTT.

The chain has TRBV9 and TRBJ2-2, with TRBD1 matching over 11 bases. With 4 bases clipped from V and 5 bases from J, the junction kept 7 bases outside the gene matches. There are 16 residues in the CDR3. CDR1 SGDLS and CDR2 YYNGEE come from the germline V gene. The CDR3 DNA is TGTGCCAGCAGCCCGGGGACAGGGGGTATGACCGGGGAGCTGTTTTTT. It translates to CASSPGTGGMTGELFF. The full variable domain, its missing parts supplied by reference TRBV9 and TRBJ2-2, is DSGVTQTPKHLITATGQRVTLRCSPRSGDLSVYWYQQSLDQGLQFLIQYYNGEERAKGNILERFSAQQFPDLHSELNLSSLELGDSALYFCASSPGTGGMTGELFFGEGSRLTVL.

The chain combines TRBV10-3 with TRBJ1-1; D remains ambiguous. The CDR3 runs to 14 residues. Trimming left V 7 bases short and J 1 base short, with 13 bases between. CDR1 and CDR2 (germline): ENHRY, SYGVKD. CDR3 residues: CAITPYPTNTEAFF. In nucleotides, the CDR3 is TGTGCCATCACCCCCTACCCCACGAACACTGAAGCTTTCTTT.

This chain connects TRBV27 to TRBJ1-1, with D unclear. CDR3 length: 14 amino acids. V was shortened by 5 bases and J by 0 bases, with 10 bases between the two germline ends. Germline lookup yields CDR1 MNHEY and CDR2 SMNVEV (reference sequence). The DNA of the CDR3 is TGTGCCAGCAGTCCCCTAGCGATGAACACTGAAGCTTTCTTT. Its translation is CASSPLAMNTEAFF.

The chain links TRBV5-1 to TRBJ2-1, with 14 positions matching TRBD2. The CDR3 is made up of 15 amino acids. V was clipped by 4 bases and J by 7 bases; unmatched bases: 4. The germline CDR1 and CDR2 sequences are SGHRS and YFSETQ. The CDR3: CASSARTSGGNEQFF. In DNA, the CDR3 is TGCGCCAGCAGCGCCAGGACTAGCGGGGGGAATGAGCAGTTCTTC.

The chain has TRBV2 and TRBJ2-5; a weak D match, TRBD2 (5 bases). Trimming pared 4 bases from V and 4 bases from J, leaving 10 bases between. Looked up from germline, CDR1 is SNHLY and CDR2 is FYNNEI. The CDR3 extends over 13 amino acids. The CDR3 here is CASSGLAPETQYF. CDR3 DNA sequence: TGTGCCAGCAGTGGCCTAGCCCCAGAGACCCAGTACTTC. Variable domain in full (rest from reference TRBV2 and TRBJ2-5): EPEVTQTPSHQVTQMGQEVILRCVPISNHLYFYWYRQILGQKVEFLVSFYNNEISEKSEIFDDQFSVERPDGSNFTLKIRSTKLEDSAMYFCASSGLAPETQYFGPGTRLLVL.

The genes are TRBV28 and TRBJ1-2; D gene unclear. Germline CDR1 MDHEN, CDR2 SYDVKM. This CDR3 contains 13 residues. V gave up 1 base and J gave up 4 bases, with 7 bases separating them. The CDR3 is CASSLYRAYGYTF. CDR3 nucleotides: TGTGCCAGCAGTTTATACAGAGCCTATGGCTACACCTTC.